What follows are 25 T cell receptor beta chains derived from one specimen sequenced in a study of cytomegalovirus exposure and HLA in healthy donors. Profiling relied on immunoSEQ multiplex PCR, and the TCRdb table lists in-frame clones only, not all of them. Among fewer than 85,000 clones listed, approximately 96% were seen once. Sequenced input: PBMCs. The origin of the receptors is a woman in her late teens or twenties in good health and CMV-seronegative.

The V and J genes are TRBV2 and TRBJ1-5; the D gene is possibly TRBD1 (5 bases). The CDR3 length is 13 residues. Per germline, CDR1 SNHLY and CDR2 FYNNEI. Trimming left V 6 bases short and J 4 bases short, with 10 bases between. In DNA, the CDR3 is TGTGCCAGCAGAGTTGGGACTAATCAGCCCCAGCATTTT. Amino acid sequence: CASRVGTNQPQHF. Filled out from reference TRBV2 and TRBJ1-5, the complete variable domain reads EPEVTQTPSHQVTQMGQEVILRCVPISNHLYFYWYRQILGQKVEFLVSFYNNEISEKSEIFDDQFSVERPDGSNFTLKIRSTKLEDSAMYFCASRVGTNQPQHFGDGTRLSIL.

In the case of this clone: The same CDR3 is also encoded by other DNA sequences in this sample. The CDR3 loop reads CASSYLQGEKLFF. The CDR3 DNA reads as TGTGCCAGCAGTTACCTCCAGGGAGAAAAACTGTTTTTT. The chain is built from TRBV6-5 and TRBJ1-4; tentative D call: TRBD1 (5 bases). Germline V gene data show CDR1 as MNHEY and CDR2 as SVGAGI. V was clipped by 2 bases and J by 8 bases, with 9 bases between them. CDR3 length: 13 amino acids.

The chain employs TRBV5-1 and TRBJ1-3; D unresolved. Trimming took 4 bases from V and 4 from J, leaving 9 bases between them. The CDR3 has 13 amino acids. Germline-derived CDR1 and CDR2 are SGHRS and YFSETQ. The CDR3 is CASSGGSGNTIYF. CDR3 in DNA: TGCGCCAGCAGCGGAGGGTCCGGAAACACCATATATTTT.

This chain links TRBV7-8 with TRBJ2-3; D remains ambiguous. Germline-derived CDR1 and CDR2 are SGHVS and FQNEAQ. Trimming removed 2 bases at V and 6 bases at J, with 12 bases between. This CDR3 has 14 residues. The CDR3 reads CASSLPARTDTQYF. The DNA of the CDR3 is TGTGCCAGCAGCTTACCGGCTAGAACCGATACGCAGTATTTT.

The gene calls are TRBV30 and TRBJ2-3; TRBD2 matches at 11 bases. CDR3 length: 16 amino acids. Losses at the gene ends were 7 bases for V and 1 base for J; bases not matched to a gene: 10. Germline V gene lookup returns CDR1 GTSNPN and CDR2 SVGIG (reference sequence). The CDR3 reads CASGTLAGGRTDTQYF. CDR3 DNA sequence: TGTGCCTCGGGGACCCTAGCGGGAGGACGCACAGATACGCAGTATTTT.

The chain employs TRBV7-9 and TRBJ2-7; D unresolved. This CDR3 has 14 residues. The V end was cut by 5 bases, the J end by 2 bases, with 13 bases between. CDR1 and CDR2 from the germline V gene are SEHNR and FQNEAQ (reference sequence). The CDR3: CASSPALGPYEQYF. The CDR3 nucleotides read TGTGCCAGCAGCCCAGCCCTTGGGCCCTACGAGCAGTACTTC.

This clone was counted once. This chain connects TRBV11-3 to TRBJ1-1; D might be TRBD1 (5 bases). The germline gives CDR1 SGHNT, CDR2 YENEEA. Trimming pared 3 bases from V and 3 bases from J, leaving 11 bases between. There are 14 residues in the CDR3. CDR3 protein: CASSFGGSDTEAFF. CDR3 nucleotide sequence: TGTGCCAGCAGCTTCGGGGGGTCGGACACTGAAGCTTTCTTT.

This chain connects TRBV6-1 to TRBJ1-2; 10 bases are shared with TRBD1. V trimming: 2 bases; J trimming: 8 bases; junction bases outside the gene matches: 5. Germline CDR1 and CDR2: MNHNS and SASEGT. This CDR3 has 14 amino acids. For the CDR3, the DNA is TGTGCCAGCAGTGAAAGGGGACAGGGGCGAGGCTACACCTTC. This translates into CASSERGQGRGYTF.

V usage is TRBV14 and J usage is TRBJ2-1; D call uncertain. V was clipped by 6 bases and J by 2 bases, with 17 bases between them. Germline values: CDR1 SGHDN, CDR2 FVKESK. The CDR3 spans 16 residues. CDR3 sequence: CASSSTRKITYNEQFF. The CDR3 DNA follows: TGTGCCAGCAGTTCGACCAGGAAAATAACCTACAATGAGCAGTTCTTC.

The chain combines TRBV6-1 with TRBJ2-1; 7 bases align to TRBD2. Per the germline V gene, CDR1 is MNHNS and CDR2 is SASEGT. This CDR3 comprises 14 residues. With V trimmed by 4 bases and J by 2 bases, 2 bases remained unmatched. The CDR3 DNA sequence: TGTGCCAGCAGTGCTAGCGGAGCCTACAATGAGCAGTTCTTC. It is translated as CASSASGAYNEQFF.

The J gene is TRBJ2-5, the V gene TRBV7-8; 9 bases line up with TRBD1. Unmatched junction bases numbered 9, after V lost 2 bases and J lost 5 bases. Looked up from germline, CDR1 is SGHVS and CDR2 is FQNEAQ. This CDR3 has 16 amino acids. Here the CDR3 DNA reads TGTGCCAGCAGCTTACGAGCGGGACAGGGCCTGGAGACCCAGTACTTC. Amino acid sequence: CASSLRAGQGLETQYF.

V gene TRBV7-6 combines with J gene TRBJ1-2; TRBD1 matches 8 bases. CDR1 is SGHVS and CDR2 is FNYEAQ in the germline V gene. The CDR3 covers 19 residues. V shed 4 bases and J 5 bases; nucleotides not matched to a gene: 21. Written as DNA, the CDR3 is TGTGCCAGCAGCTGCAGTTATGGGGCAGGGGGCCACCCGATTTATGGCTACACCTTC. Its protein product is CASSCSYGAGGHPIYGYTF. The variable domain in full, completed from reference TRBV7-6 and TRBJ1-2, reads GAGVSQSPRYKVTKRGQDVALRCDPISGHVSLYWYRQALGQGPEFLTYFNYEAQQDKSGLPNDRFSAERPEGSISTLTIQRTEQRDSAMYRCASSCSYGAGGHPIYGYTFGSGTRLTVV.

The chain joins TRBV10-3 to TRBJ1-1; the D is unclear. Germline V lookup: CDR1 ENHRY, CDR2 SYGVKD. The V gene lost 2 bases and the J gene lost 8 bases, with 18 bases spanning the gap. CDR3 length: 15 residues. The CDR3 reads CAISEQPSGHEEAFF. The CDR3, as DNA: TGTGCCATCAGTGAGCAACCGTCTGGCCACGAAGAAGCTTTCTTT.

Only one count was recorded for this clone. Here the CDR3 DNA reads TGTGCCAGCAGCTCGAAAGGGACTTCGTTCTACGAGCAGTACTTC. Translation gives CASSSKGTSFYEQYF. This chain connects TRBV7-9 to TRBJ2-7, with a weak D call TRBD2 (6 bases). The CDR3 has 15 residues. V dropped 4 bases and J dropped 3 bases, with 16 bases sitting between them. Germline CDR1 reads SEHNR; CDR2 reads FQNEAQ (reference sequence).

This chain uses TRBV6-6 with TRBJ2-3; TRBD1 agrees at 9 bases. The CDR3 covers 12 residues. Germline CDR1 and CDR2: MNHNY and SVGAGI (reference sequence). The J segment lost 6 bases and the V segment lost 11 bases, leaving 6 bases of the junction unmatched. The CDR3 loop is CAARTGDDTQYF. The CDR3 DNA reads as TGTGCCGCGCGGACAGGGGATGATACGCAGTATTTT.

V usage is TRBV28 and J usage is TRBJ2-3, with 9 positions matching TRBD2. From germline, CDR1 is MDHEN and CDR2 SYDVKM. The V segment lost 2 bases and the J segment 0 bases; nucleotides outside the gene matches: 0. The CDR3 consists of 15 residues. For the CDR3, the DNA is TGTGCCAGCAGTTTAAGCGGGAGGAGCACAGATACGCAGTATTTT. Protein: CASSLSGRSTDTQYF.

The V and J genes are TRBV10-3 and TRBJ2-3, with 8 bases that match TRBD1. Germline loops: CDR1 ENHRY, CDR2 SYGVKD. This CDR3 has 13 residues. J lost 3 bases, V lost 10 bases, and 6 bases had no gene match. The CDR3 bases are TGTGCCACGGGGGACAGGCCAACAGATACGCAGTATTTT. The encoded protein is CATGDRPTDTQYF.

This clone is medium-sized within its sample. The chain uses TRBV7-9 and TRBJ2-7; D possibly corresponds to TRBD2 (7 bases). V dropped 5 bases and J dropped 1 base, with 21 bases sitting between them. Per the germline V gene, CDR1 is SEHNR and CDR2 is FQNEAQ (reference sequence). The CDR3 extends over 17 amino acids. As DNA, the CDR3 is TGTGCCAGCAGCCAAAGGGGGGGTTCTGAGCCATCCTACGAGCAGTACTTC. Amino acids: CASSQRGGSEPSYEQYF.

The chain uses TRBV18 and TRBJ2-7; possibly TRBD1 for D (6 bases). Trimming removed 5 bases at V and 3 bases at J, with 11 bases between. The V gene's germline CDR1 is KGHSH and CDR2 LQKENI. The CDR3 is 13 amino acids. CDR3 amino acids: CASSYQGHYEQYF. Here the CDR3 DNA reads TGTGCCAGCTCATACCAGGGGCACTACGAGCAGTACTTC.

V gene TRBV6-5 combines with J gene TRBJ1-2; D is uncertain. CDR3 size: 14 residues. Germline V CDR1 and CDR2: MNHEY, SVGAGI. V lost 2 bases, J lost 2 bases, and 9 bases lay in between. DNA for the CDR3: TGTGCCAGCAGTTACGGTGAGGGAAACTATGGCTACACCTTC. Translation: CASSYGEGNYGYTF.

The V and J genes are TRBV7-9 and TRBJ1-4; D uncertain. Trimming removed 5 bases at V and 8 bases at J, with 12 bases between. Germline assignment: CDR1 SEHNR and CDR2 FQNEAQ (reference sequence). The CDR3 is made up of 13 amino acids. This CDR3 is CASSPSRREKLFF. The CDR3 nucleotides are TGTGCCAGCAGCCCTAGCCGGCGCGAAAAACTGTTTTTT.

This chain links TRBV28 with TRBJ2-5, with 8 bases matching TRBD1. The J segment lost 1 base and the V segment lost 3 bases, leaving 7 bases of the junction unmatched. CDR1 and CDR2 from the germline V gene are MDHEN and SYDVKM. The CDR3 has 16 residues. The CDR3 nucleotides are TGTGCCAGCAGTTTGTTAGGGACAGGTAGCCAAGAGACCCAGTACTTC. Its translation: CASSLLGTGSQETQYF.

J is TRBJ1-3 and V is TRBV7-9; 8 bases align to TRBD1. Germline V gene lookup returns CDR1 SEHNR and CDR2 FQNEAQ (reference sequence). The CDR3 is made up of 14 amino acids. V lost 7 bases to trimming and J lost 7 bases; unmatched junction nucleotides: 9. The CDR3 is CASTADRAPNTIYF. In DNA form, the CDR3 reads TGTGCCAGCACCGCGGACAGGGCCCCCAACACCATATATTTT. Based on the CDR3 plus reference TRBV7-9 and TRBJ1-3, the full variable domain is DTGVSQNPRHKITKRGQNVTFRCDPISEHNRLYWYRQTLGQGPEFLTYFQNEAQLEKSRLLSDRFSAERPKGSFSTLEIQRTEQGDSAMYLCASTADRAPNTIYFGEGSWLTVV.

The rearrangement uses TRBV18 and TRBJ1-5, with D maybe TRBD1 (5 bases). Trimming cost V 3 bases and J 7 bases, with 7 bases left between them. This CDR3 has 12 amino acids. CDR1 and CDR2 (germline): KGHSH, LQKENI. This chain's CDR3 is CASSPTEQPQHF. CDR3 nucleotides: TGTGCCAGCTCACCGACAGAGCAGCCCCAGCATTTT.

The chain employs TRBV7-9 and TRBJ2-5, with D unresolved. V dropped 2 bases and J dropped 5 bases, with 6 bases sitting between them. Germline V gene lookup returns CDR1 SEHNR and CDR2 FQNEAQ (reference sequence). The CDR3 consists of 12 residues. The CDR3 DNA reads TGTGCCAGCAGCTTACGGTGGGAGACCCAGTACTTC. Amino acid sequence: CASSLRWETQYF.